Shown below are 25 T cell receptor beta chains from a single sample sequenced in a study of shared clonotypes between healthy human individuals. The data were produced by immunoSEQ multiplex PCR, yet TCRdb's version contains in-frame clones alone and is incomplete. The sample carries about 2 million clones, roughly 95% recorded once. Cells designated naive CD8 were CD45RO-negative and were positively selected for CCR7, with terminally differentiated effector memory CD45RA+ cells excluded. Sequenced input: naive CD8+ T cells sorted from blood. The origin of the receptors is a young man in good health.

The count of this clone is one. For the CDR3, the DNA is TGTGCCAGCAGCTTAGTCAGTCAGAACCTCTATGGCTACACCTTC. As protein: CASSLVSQNLYGYTF. This rearrangement joins TRBV7-9 to TRBJ1-2; no clear D gene. Germline CDR1 SEHNR, CDR2 FQNEAQ (reference sequence). The CDR3 has 15 residues. V dropped 1 base and J dropped 4 bases, with 13 bases sitting between them.

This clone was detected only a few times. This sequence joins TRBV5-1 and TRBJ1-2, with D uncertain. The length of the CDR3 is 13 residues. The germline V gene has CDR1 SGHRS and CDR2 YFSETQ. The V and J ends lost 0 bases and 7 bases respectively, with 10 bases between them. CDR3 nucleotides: TGCGCCAGCAGCTTGGACCCTTCAAGTGGCTACACCTTC. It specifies CASSLDPSSGYTF. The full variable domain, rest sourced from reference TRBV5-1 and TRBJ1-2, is KAGVTQTPRYLIKTRGQQVTLSCSPISGHRSVSWYQQTPGQGLQFLFEYFSETQRNKGNFPGRFSGRQFSNSRSEMNVSTLELGDSALYLCASSLDPSSGYTFGSGTRLTVV.

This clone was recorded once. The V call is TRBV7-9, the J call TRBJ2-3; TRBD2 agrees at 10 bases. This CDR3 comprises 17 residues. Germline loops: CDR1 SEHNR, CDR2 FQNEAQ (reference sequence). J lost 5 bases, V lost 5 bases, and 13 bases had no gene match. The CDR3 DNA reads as TGTGCCAGCAGCGCGCCTCTAGCGGGAGTCGTTGGAGATACGCAGTATTTT. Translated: CASSAPLAGVVGDTQYF.

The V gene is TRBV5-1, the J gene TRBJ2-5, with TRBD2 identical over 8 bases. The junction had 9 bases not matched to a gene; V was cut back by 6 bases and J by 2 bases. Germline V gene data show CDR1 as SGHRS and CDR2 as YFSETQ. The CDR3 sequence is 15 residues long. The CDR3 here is CASNYNGGEQETQYF. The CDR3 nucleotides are TGCGCCAGCAACTACAACGGGGGGGAACAAGAGACCCAGTACTTC. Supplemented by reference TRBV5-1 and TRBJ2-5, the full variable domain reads KAGVTQTPRYLIKTRGQQVTLSCSPISGHRSVSWYQQTPGQGLQFLFEYFSETQRNKGNFPGRFSGRQFSNSRSEMNVSTLELGDSALYLCASNYNGGEQETQYFGPGTRLLVL.

The CDR3 DNA reads TGTGCCAGCAGTGTATTCCGGGAGGGTTCCTACGAGCAGTACTTC. Translating it yields CASSVFREGSYEQYF. The chain joins TRBV2 to TRBJ2-7; 8 bases are shared with TRBD2. The CDR3 is 15 amino acids. The germline V gene encodes CDR1 SNHLY and CDR2 FYNNEI. With V trimmed by 4 bases and J by 1 base, 6 bases remained unmatched.

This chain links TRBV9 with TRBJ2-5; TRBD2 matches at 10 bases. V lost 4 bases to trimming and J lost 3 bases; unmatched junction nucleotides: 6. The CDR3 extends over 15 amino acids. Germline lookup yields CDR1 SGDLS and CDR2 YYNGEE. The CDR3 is CASSPFLAGEETQYF. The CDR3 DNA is TGTGCCAGCAGCCCGTTTCTAGCGGGGGAAGAGACCCAGTACTTC. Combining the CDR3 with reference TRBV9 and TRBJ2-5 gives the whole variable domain DSGVTQTPKHLITATGQRVTLRCSPRSGDLSVYWYQQSLDQGLQFLIQYYNGEERAKGNILERFSAQQFPDLHSELNLSSLELGDSALYFCASSPFLAGEETQYFGPGTRLLVL.

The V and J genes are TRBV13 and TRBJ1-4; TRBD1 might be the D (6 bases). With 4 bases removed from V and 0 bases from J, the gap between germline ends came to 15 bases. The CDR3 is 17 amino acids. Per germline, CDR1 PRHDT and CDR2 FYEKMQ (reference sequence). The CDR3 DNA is TGTGCCAGCAGCTCCAGGGGTCTTATTGCAACTAATGAAAAACTGTTTTTT. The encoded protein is CASSSRGLIATNEKLFF.

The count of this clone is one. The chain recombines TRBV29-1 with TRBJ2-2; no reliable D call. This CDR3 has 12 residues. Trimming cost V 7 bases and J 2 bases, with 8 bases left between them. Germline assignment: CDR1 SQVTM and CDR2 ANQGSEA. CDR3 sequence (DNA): TGCAGCGCGATACCAAACACCGGGGAGCTGTTTTTT. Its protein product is CSAIPNTGELFF.

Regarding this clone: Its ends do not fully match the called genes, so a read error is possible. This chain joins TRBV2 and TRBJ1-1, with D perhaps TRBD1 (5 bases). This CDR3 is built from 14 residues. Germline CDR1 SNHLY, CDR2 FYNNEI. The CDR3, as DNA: TGTGCCAACAGTGGGGACGGGGGAGAGACTGAAGCTTTCTTT. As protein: CANSGDGGETEAFF.

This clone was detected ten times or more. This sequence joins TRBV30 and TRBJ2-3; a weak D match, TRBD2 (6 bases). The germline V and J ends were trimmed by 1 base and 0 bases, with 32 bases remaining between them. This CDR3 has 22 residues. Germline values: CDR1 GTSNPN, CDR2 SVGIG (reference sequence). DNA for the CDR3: TGTGCCTGGAGTGCCGGACTATTGCGGGACGCGCCAAAACACACTAGCACAGATACGCAGTATTTT. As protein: CAWSAGLLRDAPKHTSTDTQYF.

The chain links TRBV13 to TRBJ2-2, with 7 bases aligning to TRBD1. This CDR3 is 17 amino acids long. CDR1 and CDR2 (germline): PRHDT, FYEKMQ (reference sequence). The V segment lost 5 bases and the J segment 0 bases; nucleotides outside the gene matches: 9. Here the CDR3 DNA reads TGTGCCAGCAGCCCTCAATTCGGGACAGCGAACACCGGGGAGCTGTTTTTT. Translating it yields CASSPQFGTANTGELFF.

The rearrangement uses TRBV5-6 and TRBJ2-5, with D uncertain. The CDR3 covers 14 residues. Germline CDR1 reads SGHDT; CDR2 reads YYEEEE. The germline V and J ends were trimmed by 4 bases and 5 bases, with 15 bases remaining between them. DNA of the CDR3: TGTGCCAGCAGCCCCCTTCCGGGCGATGAGACCCAGTACTTC. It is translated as CASSPLPGDETQYF. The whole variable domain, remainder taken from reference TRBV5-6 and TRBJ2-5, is DAGVTQSPTHLIKTRGQQVTLRCSPKSGHDTVSWYQQALGQGPQFIFQYYEEEERQRGNFPDRFSGHQFPNYSSELNVNALLLGDSALYLCASSPLPGDETQYFGPGTRLLVL.

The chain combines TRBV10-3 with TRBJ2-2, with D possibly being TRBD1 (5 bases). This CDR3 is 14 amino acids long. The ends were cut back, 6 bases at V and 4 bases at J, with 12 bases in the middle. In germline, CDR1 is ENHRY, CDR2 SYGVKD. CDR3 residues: CAISGHPSTGELFF. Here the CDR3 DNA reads TGTGCCATCAGCGGACACCCCAGCACCGGGGAGCTGTTTTTT.

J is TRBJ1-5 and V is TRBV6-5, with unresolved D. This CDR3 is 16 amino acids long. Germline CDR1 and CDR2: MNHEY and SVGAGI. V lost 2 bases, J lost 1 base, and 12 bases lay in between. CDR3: CASSYKGPTSNQPQHF. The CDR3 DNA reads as TGTGCCAGCAGTTACAAAGGACCGACAAGCAATCAGCCCCAGCATTTT.

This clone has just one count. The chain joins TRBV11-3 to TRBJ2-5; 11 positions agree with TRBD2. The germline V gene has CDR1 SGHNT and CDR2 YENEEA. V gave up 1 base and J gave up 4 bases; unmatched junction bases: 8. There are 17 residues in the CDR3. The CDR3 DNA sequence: TGTGCCAGCAGCTTAGGGGGGACTAGCGGAACAGGAGAGACCCAGTACTTC. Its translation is CASSLGGTSGTGETQYF. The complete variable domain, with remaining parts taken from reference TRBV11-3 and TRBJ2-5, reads EAGVVQSPRYKIIEKKQPVAFWCNPISGHNTLYWYLQNLGQGPELLIRYENEEAVDDSQLPKDRFSAERLKGVDSTLKIQPAELGDSAVYLCASSLGGTSGTGETQYFGPGTRLLVL.

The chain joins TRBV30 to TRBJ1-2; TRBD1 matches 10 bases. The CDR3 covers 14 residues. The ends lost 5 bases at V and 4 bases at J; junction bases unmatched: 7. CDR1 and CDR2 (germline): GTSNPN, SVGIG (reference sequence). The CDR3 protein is CAWLGTGDFYGYTF. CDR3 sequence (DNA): TGTGCCTGGTTAGGGACAGGGGATTTCTATGGCTACACCTTC.

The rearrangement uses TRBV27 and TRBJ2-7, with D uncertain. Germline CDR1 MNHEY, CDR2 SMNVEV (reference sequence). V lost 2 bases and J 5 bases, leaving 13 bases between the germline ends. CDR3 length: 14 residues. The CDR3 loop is CASSLLDTANEQYF. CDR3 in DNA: TGTGCCAGCAGTTTACTAGATACAGCAAACGAGCAGTACTTC.

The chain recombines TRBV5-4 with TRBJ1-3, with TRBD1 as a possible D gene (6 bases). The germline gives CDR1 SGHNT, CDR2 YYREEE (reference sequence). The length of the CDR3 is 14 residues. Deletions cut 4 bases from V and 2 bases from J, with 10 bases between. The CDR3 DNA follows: TGTGCCAGCAGCATTACAGGGACTGGAAACACCATATATTTT. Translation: CASSITGTGNTIYF.

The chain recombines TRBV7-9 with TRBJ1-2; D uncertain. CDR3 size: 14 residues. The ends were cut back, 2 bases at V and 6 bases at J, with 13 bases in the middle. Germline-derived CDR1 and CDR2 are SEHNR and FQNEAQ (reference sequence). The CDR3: CASSLSLARNGYTF. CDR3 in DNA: TGTGCCAGCAGCTTAAGCTTGGCCCGAAATGGCTACACCTTC.

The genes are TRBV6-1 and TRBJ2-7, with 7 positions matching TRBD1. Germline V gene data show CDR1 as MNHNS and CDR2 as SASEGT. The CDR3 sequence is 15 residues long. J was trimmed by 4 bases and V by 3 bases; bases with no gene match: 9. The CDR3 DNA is TGTGCCAGCAGTGAGGGGACAGAGCTATTATACGAGCAGTACTTC. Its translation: CASSEGTELLYEQYF.

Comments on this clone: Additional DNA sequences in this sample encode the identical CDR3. As DNA, the CDR3 is TGTGCCAGCAGCTTAGCGGGGGGAAATTCACCCCTCCACTTT. Its protein is CASSLAGGNSPLHF. The chain has TRBV7-6 and TRBJ1-6; tentatively, D is TRBD1 (5 bases). Trimming stripped 0 bases from V and 7 bases from J, with 7 bases between. CDR1 and CDR2 (germline): SGHVS, FNYEAQ. The CDR3 is made up of 14 amino acids.

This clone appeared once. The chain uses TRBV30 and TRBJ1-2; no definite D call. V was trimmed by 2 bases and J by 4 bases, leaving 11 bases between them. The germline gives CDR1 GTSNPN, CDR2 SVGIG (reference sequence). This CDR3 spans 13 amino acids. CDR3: CAWSTDGTYGYTF. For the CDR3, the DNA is TGTGCCTGGAGTACGGACGGAACCTATGGCTACACCTTC. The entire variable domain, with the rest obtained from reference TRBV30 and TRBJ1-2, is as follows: SQTIHQWPATLVQPVGSPLSLECTVEGTSNPNLYWYRQAAGRGLQLLFYSVGIGQISSEVPQNLSASRPQDRQFILSSKKLLLSDSGFYLCAWSTDGTYGYTFGSGTRLTVV.

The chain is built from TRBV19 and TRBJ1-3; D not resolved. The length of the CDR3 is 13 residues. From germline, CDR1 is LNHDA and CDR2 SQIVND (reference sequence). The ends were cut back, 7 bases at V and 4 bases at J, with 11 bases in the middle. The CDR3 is CASNEGTGNTIYF. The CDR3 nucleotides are TGTGCCAGTAACGAGGGAACAGGAAACACCATATATTTT.

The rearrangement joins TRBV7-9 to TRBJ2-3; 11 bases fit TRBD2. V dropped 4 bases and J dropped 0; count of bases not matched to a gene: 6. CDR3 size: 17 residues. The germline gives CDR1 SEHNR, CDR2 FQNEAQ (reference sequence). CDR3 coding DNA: TGTGCCAGCAGCTCCATACTAGCGGGAGAAAGCACAGATACGCAGTATTTT. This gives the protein CASSSILAGESTDTQYF.

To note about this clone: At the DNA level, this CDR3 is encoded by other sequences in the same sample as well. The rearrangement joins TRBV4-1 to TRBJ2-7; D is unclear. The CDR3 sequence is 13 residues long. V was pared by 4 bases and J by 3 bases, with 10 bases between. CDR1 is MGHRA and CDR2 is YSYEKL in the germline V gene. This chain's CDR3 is CASSPRTNYEQYF. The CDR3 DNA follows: TGCGCCAGCAGCCCCCGGACCAACTACGAGCAGTACTTC.